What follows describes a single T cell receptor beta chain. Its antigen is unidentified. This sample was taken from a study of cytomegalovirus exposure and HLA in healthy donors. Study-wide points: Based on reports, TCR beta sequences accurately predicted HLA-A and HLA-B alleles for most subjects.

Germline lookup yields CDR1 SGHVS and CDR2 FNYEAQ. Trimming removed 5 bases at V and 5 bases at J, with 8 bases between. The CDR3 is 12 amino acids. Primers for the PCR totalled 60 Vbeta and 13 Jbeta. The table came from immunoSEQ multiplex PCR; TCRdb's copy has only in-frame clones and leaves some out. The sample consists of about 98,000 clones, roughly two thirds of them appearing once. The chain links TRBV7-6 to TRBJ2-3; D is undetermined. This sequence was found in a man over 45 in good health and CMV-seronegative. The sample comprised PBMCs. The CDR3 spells CASSPQVDTQYF. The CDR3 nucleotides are TGTGCCAGCAGCCCACAAGTAGATACGCAGTATTTT.